The 16 T cell receptor beta chains in this list originate from one sample, sequenced in a study of early T cells in non-severe SARS-CoV-2 infection. TCRdb itself ran the 5' RACE reads through MiXCR, one entry per CDR3 protein. The top ten hold around 4.1% of the sample, which has fewer than 120,000 distinct CDR3 sequences, roughly an eighth seen once. The sample here was whole blood, taken at baseline. The receptor set was obtained from an adult who was a healthcare worker with PCR-confirmed SARS-CoV-2 infection or an uninfected control (not recorded which).

V gene TRBV30 combines with J gene TRBJ2-7; no firm D call. This CDR3 has 12 residues. V was clipped by 0 bases and J by 2 bases, with 5 bases between them. Germline CDR1 GTSNPN, CDR2 SVGIG (reference sequence). The CDR3 DNA sequence: TGTGCCTGGAGTGTTTGGACCTACGAGCAGTACTTC. Protein sequence: CAWSVWTYEQYF.

This clonotype showed up just a few times. This rearrangement joins TRBV3-1 to TRBJ2-1, with a weak D call TRBD1 (6 bases). The ends were cut back, 2 bases at V and 6 bases at J, with 11 bases in the middle. The CDR3 sequence is 14 residues long. Germline loops: CDR1 LGHDT, CDR2 YNNKEL (reference sequence). The CDR3 here is CASSQRQGINEQFF. CDR3 bases: TGTGCCAGCAGCCAAAGGCAGGGGATCAATGAGCAGTTCTTC.

This clonotype was observed many times. V gene TRBV30 combines with J gene TRBJ2-1; TRBD1 matches 8 bases. Trimming at V came to 5 bases and at J to 13 bases, leaving 16 bases not matched to a gene. Germline V gene sequence: CDR1 GTSNPN, CDR2 SVGIG (reference sequence). The CDR3 length is 14 residues. This CDR3 reads CAWDPGQELRGQFF. CDR3 in DNA: TGTGCCTGGGATCCGGGACAGGAGCTTCGTGGTCAGTTCTTC.

This clonotype has only a few counts. The J gene is TRBJ2-2, the V gene TRBV29-1; 7 bases match TRBD1. V trimming: 6 bases; J trimming: 0 bases; junction bases outside the gene matches: 4. The CDR3 contains 14 residues. Germline values: CDR1 SQVTM, CDR2 ANQGSEA. The DNA for the CDR3 is TGCAGCGTCGGTGACAGGGCGAACACCGGGGAGCTGTTTTTT. This translates into CSVGDRANTGELFF.

This clonotype was seen repeatedly, ten times or more. The rearrangement links TRBV6-5 to TRBJ2-7, with D perhaps TRBD1 (6 bases). The CDR3 extends over 14 amino acids. V was shortened by 2 bases and J by 2 bases, with 10 bases between the two germline ends. From germline, CDR1 is MNHEY and CDR2 SVGAGI. The DNA of the CDR3 is TGTGCCAGCAGTTACAAAGGGGGAACCTACGAGCAGTACTTC. It encodes CASSYKGGTYEQYF.

This chain links TRBV29-1 with TRBJ1-1, with D unresolved. The germline V gene encodes CDR1 SQVTM and CDR2 ANQGSEA. The CDR3 consists of 14 residues. V was pared by 7 bases and J by 13 bases, with 28 bases between. CDR3 sequence (DNA): TGCAGCGCCGCCCTACCCCGATCCTCAGGATGGGTTTTCTTT. Its translation: CSAALPRSSGWVFF.

In this sample, this clonotype turned up a few times. The chain recombines TRBV4-1 with TRBJ2-3, with D maybe TRBD2 (6 bases). The V gene lost 0 bases and the J gene lost 4 bases, with 11 bases spanning the gap. CDR1 MGHRA and CDR2 YSYEKL come from the germline V gene. This CDR3 has 15 amino acids. The CDR3: CASSQEKAGSDTQYF. Written as DNA, the CDR3 is TGCGCCAGCAGCCAAGAAAAGGCGGGATCAGATACGCAGTATTTT.

This clonotype was seen many times. The chain combines TRBV5-1 with TRBJ1-5; D is uncertain. The germline V gene has CDR1 SGHRS and CDR2 YFSETQ. Trimming left V 8 bases short and J 3 bases short, with 18 bases between. The CDR3 runs 15 residues. CDR3 nucleotide sequence: TGCGCCAGTAGAGAATTCGCGGCGGACAATCAGCCCCAGCATTTT. Translation: CASREFAADNQPQHF.

This chain links TRBV5-1 with TRBJ2-4; 13 nucleotides line up with TRBD2. The J segment lost 1 base and the V segment lost 1 base, leaving 2 bases of the junction unmatched. The germline V gene has CDR1 SGHRS and CDR2 YFSETQ. This CDR3 contains 17 residues. The CDR3 reads CASSLRTSGGAKNIQYF. The CDR3 DNA reads as TGCGCCAGCAGCTTGCGGACTAGCGGGGGTGCCAAAAACATTCAGTACTTC.

This rearrangement joins TRBV29-1 to TRBJ1-1; TRBD1 agrees at 9 bases. The V and J ends lost 6 bases and 8 bases, in that order; junction bases with no gene match: 7. The CDR3 totals 12 residues. CDR1 SQVTM and CDR2 ANQGSEA come from the germline V gene. This CDR3 is CSVVDRGGEAFF. As DNA, the CDR3 is TGCAGCGTCGTGGACAGGGGTGGAGAAGCTTTCTTT. The full variable domain, its missing parts supplied by reference TRBV29-1 and TRBJ1-1, is SAVISQKPSRDICQRGTSLTIQCQVDSQVTMMFWYRQQPGQSLTLIATANQGSEATYESGFVIDKFPISRPNLTFSTLTVSNMSPEDSSIYLCSVVDRGGEAFFGQGTRLTVV.

This clonotype was observed at least ten times. CDR3 coding DNA: TGTGCCTGGAGTCCCCTGGATGAGCAGTTCTTC. Amino acids: CAWSPLDEQFF. This rearrangement joins TRBV30 to TRBJ2-1, with D unresolved. The V and J ends lost 2 bases and 8 bases respectively, with 7 bases between them. This CDR3 has 11 amino acids. From germline, CDR1 is GTSNPN and CDR2 SVGIG (reference sequence).

This clonotype was counted between two and nine times. This chain uses TRBV7-6 with TRBJ1-1, with 7 bases matching TRBD1. The CDR3 is made up of 14 amino acids. The germline V gene has CDR1 SGHVS and CDR2 FNYEAQ. The junction had 5 bases not matched to a gene; V was cut back by 2 bases and J by 5 bases. Here the CDR3 reads CASSLRGRRTEAFF. The CDR3, as DNA: TGTGCCAGCAGCTTAAGGGGGCGCAGGACTGAAGCTTTCTTT.

This clonotype appeared many times. The rearrangement uses TRBV7-2 and TRBJ2-2; D is undetermined. The CDR3 has 12 residues. Germline values: CDR1 SGHTA, CDR2 FQGNSA. The V end lost 4 bases, the J end lost 4 bases, and 4 bases lay between the germline ends. In DNA form, the CDR3 reads TGTGCCAGCAGCTCTGGCACCGGGGAGCTGTTTTTT. Encoded protein: CASSSGTGELFF.

The chain joins TRBV20-1 to TRBJ1-2; D unresolved. Germline V CDR1 and CDR2: DFQATT, SNEGSKA (reference sequence). V lost 2 bases and J lost 4, with 8 bases in between. This CDR3 is built from 12 residues. CDR3 sequence: CSARQRTYGYTF. CDR3 coding DNA: TGCAGTGCTAGACAGCGAACCTATGGCTACACCTTC.

This clonotype was observed a handful of times. The genes are TRBV29-1 and TRBJ2-7; TRBD2 is a possible D gene (6 bases). From germline, CDR1 is SQVTM and CDR2 ANQGSEA. Trimming removed 1 base from V and 1 base from J, with 8 bases in between. CDR3 size: 13 residues. The CDR3 protein is CSVEAGGSYEQYF. CDR3 bases: TGCAGCGTTGAAGCAGGAGGGTCCTACGAGCAGTACTTC.

This clonotype was counted only a few times. CDR3 bases: TGCAGCGTCCGGACAGGCTCCAACTCTGGAAACACCATATATTTT. Amino acid sequence: CSVRTGSNSGNTIYF. The V and J genes are TRBV29-1 and TRBJ1-3; 7 positions match TRBD1. The length of the CDR3 is 15 residues. Germline V lookup: CDR1 SQVTM, CDR2 ANQGSEA. The junction had 8 bases not matched to a gene; V was cut back by 6 bases and J by 0 bases.